This TCR beta chain was documented in a study of CD8 T cells in ankylosing spondylitis. Overall study results and limits: A motif in TCR beta, a set of under 10 highly homologous variants, appeared characteristic of ankylosing spondylitis blood. The study looked at matched synovial fluid samples from ankylosing spondylitis patients. Disease-linked clones were reported to be significantly enriched there. Reactive arthritis synovial fluid and blood previously showed some of these motif variants.

This clonotype was recorded many times. Its antigen remains unknown. In TCRdb, the 5' RACE reads were re-called with MiXCR into one record per CDR3 protein. The repertoire holds about 42,000 distinct CDR3 sequences, with 4% as singletons. The sample comprised blood, either unsorted or a sorted T cell fraction (not recorded which). The receptor was isolated from a female donor with ankylosing spondylitis or in good health (not recorded which).

CDR3 loop: CASSVAGATEAFF. For the CDR3, the DNA is TGTGCCAGCAGCGTAGCGGGGGCGACTGAAGCTTTCTTT. The rearrangement uses TRBV9 and TRBJ1-1; perhaps TRBD1 as D (6 bases). With 0 bases removed from V and 5 bases from J, the gap between germline ends came to 8 bases. Germline V gives CDR1 SGDLS, CDR2 YYNGEE. There are 13 residues in the CDR3.